The T cell receptor beta chain described here comes from a study of T cell repertoires in cytomegalovirus infection. Turning to the study itself: Researchers turned to recently identified HLA-C-restricted CMV epitopes as well as well-studied HLA-B-restricted ones. Public TCR beta signatures marked donors with CMV infection and the matching HLA.

This CDR3 region has 15 residues. To note about this clonotype: No antigen is known for it. Germline is not matched at one junction end, which may reflect a read error.

Findings and limits, study-wide: Clonotypes of TCR beta that were HLA-C-restricted and CMV-specific dominated the ex vivo response. Of the TCR beta families, the public ones yielded a cumulative frequency that identified carriers of CMV plus the relevant HLA.

In TCRdb, the reads were re-called with MiXCR into one record per CDR3 protein. This table holds approximately 470,000 distinct CDR3 sequences, about 42% found once. The chain recombines TRBV5-3 with TRBJ1-1; D remains ambiguous. TRBV5-3 is an ORF; its function is uncertain. The sequences come from cultured PBMCs, collected from culture after CMV antigen stimulation. The receptor was isolated from a human donor in good health (CMV status not recorded). Some clones in this sample may be carry-over from other donors' samples. Written as DNA, the CDR3 is TGTGCCAGCAGCTTGGCATCTTTGGGGAACACTGAAGCTTTCTTT. Translated, it gives CASSLASLGNTEAFF.